This TCR beta chain appears in the sequencing data of a study of cytomegalovirus exposure and HLA in healthy donors. Whole-study findings and limits: Relative to the approximately 700-donor mean, N-insertions were reportedly fewer in an Asian-associated ancestry cluster in a later analysis.

With 60 Vbeta and 13 Jbeta primers, the PCR was carried out. Authors' analysis steps: The authors later counted 70 million to 80 million unique TCR beta chains, roughly 11 million of them shared. Profiled with immunoSEQ multiplex PCR; TCRdb holds only in-frame clones, not every one. That table gives V, J and clone size, and the DNA gave D and trimming. Of some 140,000 clones detected, about 76% appear once; the ten largest clones hold approximately 8%. Worth noting for this clone: Antigen: not known.

The CDR3 contains 16 residues. The V segment lost 4 bases and the J segment 5 bases; nucleotides outside the gene matches: 10. Germline V gene lookup returns CDR1 SGHRS and CDR2 YFSETQ. Sequenced material: PBMCs. This TCR was sampled from a man aged 30-40 years in good health and CMV-seropositive. The chain has TRBV5-1 and TRBJ1-4; 8 positions match TRBD1. This chain's CDR3 is CASSVGQGGGNEKLFF. The CDR3 DNA sequence: TGCGCCAGCAGCGTCGGACAGGGAGGAGGAAATGAAAAACTGTTTTTT.